Following are 22 T cell receptor beta chains from one sample sequenced in a study of shared clonotypes between healthy human individuals. TCRdb's table, derived via immunoSEQ multiplex PCR, lists solely in-frame clones and lacks some. Here the sample spans roughly 1,500,000 clones, approximately 98% being singletons. Sequenced input: naive CD4+ T cells sorted from blood. The subset denotes: CD45RA+ positively selected. The receptor set was obtained from a man aged 25 to 40 in good health.

The genes are TRBV6-4 and TRBJ2-1, with D hard to call. Per germline, CDR1 MRHNA and CDR2 SNTAGT. V gave up 0 bases and J gave up 8 bases, with 14 bases separating them. This CDR3 is built from 15 residues. The CDR3 sequence is CASSDSPKARDEQFF. The CDR3 DNA reads as TGTGCCAGCAGTGACTCACCCAAAGCTAGAGATGAGCAGTTCTTC.

Remarks on this clone: Compared with germline, one end of the junction differs, possibly owing to a read error. This chain uses TRBV9 with TRBJ2-3, with 9 bases fitting TRBD2. The germline V gene encodes CDR1 SGDLS and CDR2 YYNGEE. This CDR3 is 16 amino acids long. CDR3 DNA sequence: TGTGCCAGCAGCGTAAGCGGTAGCGGGAGCATAGATACGCAGTATTTT. Amino acid sequence: CASSVSGSGSIDTQYF.

This clone has just one count. The chain uses TRBV28 and TRBJ2-3; 13 nucleotides align to TRBD2. The germline CDR1 and CDR2 sequences are MDHEN and SYDVKM. CDR3 length: 17 amino acids. Trimming removed 6 bases from V and 6 bases from J; junction bases left unmatched: 12. CDR3 DNA: TGTGCCAGCAGCGTTACTAGCGGGAGGGCCGGAGGGGATACGCAGTATTTT. This sequence encodes CASSVTSGRAGGDTQYF.

The V call is TRBV9, the J call TRBJ2-2, with D perhaps TRBD2 (6 bases). The germline CDR1 and CDR2 sequences are SGDLS and YYNGEE. This CDR3 is built from 15 residues. V gave up 5 bases and J gave up 5 bases, with 16 bases separating them. CDR3 DNA sequence: TGTGCCAGCAGGACTAGTGAATCTAGTACCGGGGAGCTGTTTTTT. It yields the protein CASRTSESSTGELFF.

The CDR3 is CASSDAWNTEAFF. The CDR3 nucleotides read TGCGCCAGTTCGGACGCGTGGAACACTGAAGCTTTCTTT. The chain uses TRBV5-1 and TRBJ1-1; D is unresolved. The CDR3 loop spans 13 amino acids. Germline-derived CDR1 and CDR2 are SGHRS and YFSETQ. V was cut by 8 bases and J by 1 base, with 12 bases left in between.

Here the CDR3 DNA reads TGCGCCAGCAGCCAAGAGGGTTGGACTAGCGGGAGCGATACGCAGTATTTT. Protein sequence: CASSQEGWTSGSDTQYF. The rearrangement links TRBV4-1 to TRBJ2-3; TRBD2 matches at 13 bases. V gave up 0 bases and J gave up 6 bases; unmatched junction bases: 6. The CDR3 extends over 17 amino acids. CDR1 is MGHRA, CDR2 YSYEKL, per germline.

The chain recombines TRBV7-9 with TRBJ2-1; D unresolved. CDR3 length: 12 amino acids. The V gene's germline CDR1 is SEHNR and CDR2 FQNEAQ (reference sequence). Trimming removed 4 bases at V and 5 bases at J, with 6 bases between. The chain's CDR3 is CASSYRDNEQFF. Here the CDR3 DNA reads TGTGCCAGCAGCTATAGGGACAATGAGCAGTTCTTC.

J is TRBJ2-7 and V is TRBV9; perhaps D is TRBD1 or TRBD2 (6 bases each). Trimming took off 4 bases at V and 4 bases at J, with 21 bases between the two ends. The length of the CDR3 is 16 residues. The V gene's germline CDR1 is SGDLS and CDR2 YYNGEE. Here the CDR3 DNA reads TGTGCCAGCAGCCCATTAGCCGGGGGCGCTGGGTACGAGCAGTACTTC. Translating gives CASSPLAGGAGYEQYF. Full variable domain (outside the CDR3, taken from reference TRBV9 and TRBJ2-7): DSGVTQTPKHLITATGQRVTLRCSPRSGDLSVYWYQQSLDQGLQFLIQYYNGEERAKGNILERFSAQQFPDLHSELNLSSLELGDSALYFCASSPLAGGAGYEQYFGPGTRLTVT.

Turning to this clone: The same CDR3 can be traced to other DNA sequences in this sample. The chain joins TRBV5-1 to TRBJ2-5; 7 bases fit TRBD1. The V gene end was trimmed by 0 bases and the J gene end by 5 bases; junction bases not matched to a gene: 1. This CDR3 is built from 13 residues. The V gene's germline CDR1 is SGHRS and CDR2 YFSETQ. The CDR3 loop is CASSLEGAETQYF. CDR3 DNA: TGCGCCAGCAGCTTGGAGGGGGCGGAGACCCAGTACTTC.

The rearrangement uses TRBV19 and TRBJ1-2, with TRBD1 matching 7 bases. Germline V gene data show CDR1 as LNHDA and CDR2 as SQIVND (reference sequence). This CDR3 spans 16 amino acids. Losses at the gene ends were 1 base for V and 4 bases for J; bases not matched to a gene: 9. This CDR3 reads CASSIGAPGGVYGYTF. Here the CDR3 DNA reads TGTGCCAGTAGTATAGGGGCGCCAGGGGGAGTCTATGGCTACACCTTC.

The CDR3 bases are TGCGCCAGCAGTGAGGGGACTAGCCGGGGGACCCAGTACTTC. Amino acid sequence: CASSEGTSRGTQYF. The chain employs TRBV10-1 and TRBJ2-5; 9 positions match TRBD2. The CDR3 runs to 14 residues. The germline CDR1 and CDR2 sequences are WNHNN and SYGVQD (reference sequence). With V trimmed by 2 bases and J by 7 bases, 5 bases remained unmatched.

CDR3 in amino acids: CSVSLLGSYEQYF. The DNA for the CDR3 is TGCAGCGTCTCCCTCCTGGGATCCTACGAGCAGTACTTC. The chain employs TRBV29-1 and TRBJ2-7; unclear D gene. The V end was cut by 6 bases, the J end by 1 base, with 13 bases between. CDR3 length equals 13 residues. Per germline, CDR1 SQVTM and CDR2 ANQGSEA.

The V gene is TRBV19, the J gene TRBJ2-1; D might be TRBD2 (7 bases). The V end was cut by 5 bases, the J end by 4 bases, with 21 bases between. The CDR3 is 17 residues long. The V gene's germline CDR1 is LNHDA and CDR2 SQIVND (reference sequence). The CDR3 DNA follows: TGTGCCAGTAGTGGAGGGGGAGGCGGGAGAGAATACAATGAGCAGTTCTTC. It yields the protein CASSGGGGGREYNEQFF.

The rearrangement uses TRBV4-2 and TRBJ2-1; 11 bases line up with TRBD2. Germline CDR1 LGHNA, CDR2 YNFKEQ. J gave up 5 bases and V 1 base, and 13 bases lay outside the gene matches. This CDR3 region has 19 residues. CDR3 in DNA: TGTGCCAGCAGCCAAGGGGAAGGTCTAGCGGGAGGCAGGAACAATGAGCAGTTCTTC. Protein sequence: CASSQGEGLAGGRNNEQFF.

This chain links TRBV27 with TRBJ2-5; D uncertain. Trimming removed 9 bases at V and 5 bases at J, with 7 bases between. The germline V gene encodes CDR1 MNHEY and CDR2 SMNVEV (reference sequence). This CDR3 comprises 10 residues. The chain's CDR3 is CASRTETQYF. The CDR3 bases are TGTGCCAGTAGAACGGAGACCCAGTACTTC.

CDR3 amino acids: CASSRGLGYEQYF. As DNA, the CDR3 is TGTGCCAGCAGCCGCGGACTAGGCTACGAGCAGTACTTC. The chain has TRBV5-4 and TRBJ2-7, with 7 bases that match TRBD2. The CDR3 spans 13 residues. V lost 4 bases to trimming and J lost 3 bases; unmatched junction nucleotides: 4. Germline CDR1 is SGHNT and CDR2 is YYREEE (reference sequence).

The J gene is TRBJ2-2, the V gene TRBV9; no clear D. This CDR3 is built from 17 residues. Trimming took 0 bases from V and 0 from J, leaving 12 bases between them. Germline lookup yields CDR1 SGDLS and CDR2 YYNGEE. This chain's CDR3 is CASSVAGQMTNTGELFF. The CDR3 DNA reads as TGTGCCAGCAGCGTAGCCGGTCAGATGACGAACACCGGGGAGCTGTTTTTT.

The rearrangement joins TRBV28 to TRBJ2-5, with D unresolved. The germline V gene encodes CDR1 MDHEN and CDR2 SYDVKM. The V end was cut by 3 bases, the J end by 4 bases, with 12 bases between. The CDR3 covers 14 residues. CDR3 DNA: TGTGCCAGCAGTTTCCTCCGTCCGGGAGAGACCCAGTACTTC. It codes for CASSFLRPGETQYF.

The chain is built from TRBV20-1 and TRBJ2-1; D perhaps matches TRBD1 (6 bases). The CDR3 extends over 11 amino acids. V gave up 4 bases and J gave up 8 bases, with 9 bases separating them. CDR1 and CDR2 (germline): DFQATT, SNEGSKA (reference sequence). CDR3 amino acids: CSATQGYEQFF. The DNA of the CDR3 is TGCAGTGCTACACAGGGCTATGAGCAGTTCTTC.

The chain couples TRBV5-6 to TRBJ1-1; 7 bases are shared with TRBD1. Germline CDR1 is SGHDT and CDR2 is YYEEEE. There are 14 residues in the CDR3. With V trimmed by 4 bases and J by 10 bases, 13 bases remained unmatched. The CDR3 is CASSTSGGGFSAFF. The CDR3 nucleotides are TGTGCCAGCAGCACCTCAGGGGGAGGGTTTTCAGCTTTCTTT.

This sequence joins TRBV11-3 and TRBJ2-3; D unresolved. V was pared by 6 bases and J by 0 bases, with 7 bases between. The CDR3 spans 13 residues. CDR1 SGHNT and CDR2 YENEEA come from the germline V gene. The CDR3 is CASRSSSTDTQYF. In DNA, the CDR3 is TGTGCCAGCAGGTCTTCTAGCACAGATACGCAGTATTTT. Full variable domain (outside the CDR3, taken from reference TRBV11-3 and TRBJ2-3): EAGVVQSPRYKIIEKKQPVAFWCNPISGHNTLYWYLQNLGQGPELLIRYENEEAVDDSQLPKDRFSAERLKGVDSTLKIQPAELGDSAVYLCASRSSSTDTQYFGPGTRLTVL.

Of note for this clone: At the DNA level, this CDR3 is encoded by other sequences in the same sample as well. The chain combines TRBV29-1 with TRBJ2-5; D is perhaps TRBD1 or TRBD2 (6 bases each). V was cut by 6 bases and J by 5 bases, with 13 bases left in between. CDR3 length: 12 residues. Germline-derived CDR1 and CDR2 are SQVTM and ANQGSEA. The CDR3 sequence is CSVATGGETQYF. The CDR3 nucleotides are TGCAGCGTCGCGACAGGAGGGGAGACCCAGTACTTC.